These 18 T cell receptor beta chains were all obtained from the same sample, sequenced in a study of CD8 T cells in ankylosing spondylitis. Study-wide results and caveats: In ankylosing spondylitis blood, a motif of several highly homologous TCR beta variants appeared characteristic.

Antigens for these TCRs are unknown. TCRdb called the 5' RACE reads again in MiXCR, with one record for every CDR3 protein. The sample holds more than 650,000 distinct CDR3 sequences, approximately 12% seen once. Sequenced: blood, either unsorted or a sorted T cell fraction (not recorded which). These receptors came from a male donor with ankylosing spondylitis.

At least ten counts were recorded for this clonotype. The rearrangement links TRBV14 to TRBJ1-4; tentatively, D is TRBD1 (5 bases). The CDR3 length is 15 residues. Germline CDR1 and CDR2: SGHDN and FVKESK. Trimming removed 4 bases from V and 7 bases from J, with 16 bases in between. CDR3 sequence: CASSPLLGGGEKLFF. CDR3 DNA sequence: TGTGCCAGCAGCCCCCTTCTGGGGGGGGGTGAAAAACTGTTTTTT. Combining the CDR3 with reference TRBV14 and TRBJ1-4 gives the whole variable domain EAGVTQFPSHSVIEKGQTVTLRCDPISGHDNLYWYRRVMGKEIKFLLHFVKESKQDESGMPNNRFLAERTGGTYSTLKVQPAELEDSGVYFCASSPLLGGGEKLFFGSGTQLSVL.

A few counts support this clonotype. The chain combines TRBV7-8 with TRBJ2-4; no reliable D call. CDR1 is SGHVS, CDR2 FQNEAQ, per germline. This CDR3 comprises 16 residues. V lost 5 bases to trimming and J lost 0 bases, with 14 bases between them. The CDR3 nucleotides are TGTGCCAGCAGCGAAGACCGCTACGTAGCCAAAAACATTCAGTACTTC. Encoded protein: CASSEDRYVAKNIQYF.

V gene TRBV5-1 combines with J gene TRBJ1-3; D is possibly TRBD1 (5 bases). Germline V gene sequence: CDR1 SGHRS, CDR2 YFSETQ. V was cut by 4 bases and J by 0 bases, with 14 bases left in between. There are 16 residues in the CDR3. The CDR3 spells CASSQDSSLSGNTIYF. CDR3 sequence (DNA): TGCGCCAGCAGCCAAGACAGCAGCCTCTCTGGAAACACCATATATTTT.

The chain links TRBV5-5 to TRBJ2-7; D is unresolved. This CDR3 spans 13 amino acids. The germline CDR1 and CDR2 sequences are SGHKS and YYEKEE (reference sequence). Trimming took 6 bases from V and 3 from J, leaving 13 bases between them. This CDR3 is CASNKVGVYEQYF. The CDR3 DNA follows: TGTGCCAGCAACAAAGTCGGAGTCTACGAGCAGTACTTC.

The table lists this clonotype with many counts. The chain uses TRBV20-1 and TRBJ1-1, with a weak D call TRBD1 (5 bases). V gave up 5 bases and J gave up 13 bases, with 23 bases separating them. The CDR3 loop spans 13 amino acids. The germline V gene encodes CDR1 DFQATT and CDR2 SNEGSKA (reference sequence). CDR3 region: CSAPFRDPRYHFF. Here the CDR3 DNA reads TGCAGTGCTCCTTTTCGGGACCCAAGATACCATTTCTTT.

The table lists this clonotype with a few counts. The chain combines TRBV18 with TRBJ1-2; D may be TRBD1 (6 bases). CDR3 length equals 15 residues. CDR1 KGHSH and CDR2 LQKENI come from the germline V gene. Deletions cut 1 base from V and 6 bases from J, with 15 bases between. CDR3 sequence (DNA): TGTGCCAGCTCACCACAGAGGCTGCAGGGGAATGGCTACACCTTC. Translating gives CASSPQRLQGNGYTF. Filled out from reference TRBV18 and TRBJ1-2, the complete variable domain reads NAGVMQNPRHLVRRRGQEARLRCSPMKGHSHVYWYRQLPEEGLKFMVYLQKENIIDESGMPKERFSAEFPKEGPSILRIQQVVRGDSAAYFCASSPQRLQGNGYTFGSGTRLTVV.

This clonotype showed up many times. This rearrangement joins TRBV5-1 to TRBJ2-1; D could derive from TRBD1 or TRBD2 (5 bases each). V lost 4 bases, J lost 3 bases, and 17 bases lay in between. There are 16 residues in the CDR3. CDR1 is SGHRS and CDR2 is YFSETQ in the germline V gene. The CDR3 reads CASSIRPGPNYNEQFF. In DNA, the CDR3 is TGCGCCAGCAGCATACGGCCGGGACCCAACTACAATGAGCAGTTCTTC. Based on the CDR3 plus reference TRBV5-1 and TRBJ2-1, the full variable domain is KAGVTQTPRYLIKTRGQQVTLSCSPISGHRSVSWYQQTPGQGLQFLFEYFSETQRNKGNFPGRFSGRQFSNSRSEMNVSTLELGDSALYLCASSIRPGPNYNEQFFGPGTRLTVL.

The CDR3 nucleotides read TGTGCCAGCAGCGGGACGGATTACAGGGATAGCAATCAGCCCCAGCATTTT. Translated, it gives CASSGTDYRDSNQPQHF. The chain employs TRBV9 and TRBJ1-5, with a weak D call TRBD1 (6 bases). The CDR3 extends over 17 amino acids. Germline CDR1 SGDLS, CDR2 YYNGEE. V lost 3 bases to trimming and J lost 0 bases, with 16 bases between them.

In this sample, this clonotype turned up many times. The chain links TRBV27 to TRBJ2-2; 15 bases agree with TRBD2. Germline CDR1 is MNHEY and CDR2 is SMNVEV (reference sequence). The CDR3 has 20 amino acids. V lost 6 bases, J lost 3 bases, and 14 bases stayed unmatched. CDR3 DNA sequence: TGTGCCAGCAGCGACCTCCCCGGGACTAGCGGGGGGAGGGACACCGGGGAGCTGTTTTTT. Its translation: CASSDLPGTSGGRDTGELFF.

This clonotype was seen a few times. The chain joins TRBV6-5 to TRBJ2-7; 9 bases map to TRBD2. The V and J ends lost 3 bases and 3 bases, in that order; junction bases with no gene match: 6. The CDR3 totals 15 residues. Germline-derived CDR1 and CDR2 are MNHEY and SVGAGI. CDR3 sequence reads: CASSYLTSGDYEQYF. CDR3 sequence (DNA): TGTGCCAGCAGTTATTTGACTAGCGGCGACTACGAGCAGTACTTC.

The chain carries TRBV20-1 and TRBJ2-3; TRBD1 might be the D (5 bases). The V gene's germline CDR1 is DFQATT and CDR2 SNEGSKA (reference sequence). This CDR3 spans 15 amino acids. V lost 3 bases and J lost 1, with 14 bases in between. The CDR3 reads CSARNPRGRTDTQYF. CDR3 DNA: TGCAGTGCTAGGAATCCTAGGGGCCGCACAGATACGCAGTATTTT.

Many counts were recorded for this clonotype. The chain combines TRBV29-1 with TRBJ2-2; D is possibly TRBD2 (7 bases). Trimming pared 5 bases from V and 1 base from J, leaving 14 bases between. The CDR3 is 15 amino acids. CDR1 is SQVTM, CDR2 ANQGSEA, per germline. CDR3 DNA sequence: TGCAGCGTTCGAAAGGGGGGGATGAACACCGGGGAGCTGTTTTTT. It encodes CSVRKGGMNTGELFF.

Concerning this clonotype: The germline gene is not matched at one end of the junction; a read error may be the cause. The CDR3 region has the DNA TGCAGTGGCGGGAGGCCCTATGGGACCCAGTGCTTC. This encodes CSGGRPYGTQCF. The chain uses TRBV20-1 and TRBJ2-5, with 8 bases lining up with TRBD2. CDR3 length equals 12 residues. From germline, CDR1 is DFQATT and CDR2 SNEGSKA (reference sequence).

This rearrangement joins TRBV7-9 to TRBJ2-1; D remains ambiguous. Trimming stripped 4 bases from V and 7 bases from J, with 14 bases between. The CDR3 runs 14 residues. Germline-derived CDR1 and CDR2 are SEHNR and FQNEAQ (reference sequence). The CDR3 protein is CASSSGGWGNEQFF. The CDR3 nucleotides read TGTGCCAGCAGCTCCGGCGGTTGGGGAAATGAGCAGTTCTTC.

This clonotype was seen many times. V gene TRBV29-1 combines with J gene TRBJ1-1, with TRBD1 as a possible D gene (5 bases). The CDR3 is 16 amino acids. Germline V lookup: CDR1 SQVTM, CDR2 ANQGSEA. Trimming shortened V by 7 bases and J by 7 bases, and 28 bases separated the two germline ends. CDR3 bases: TGCAGCGCGGGGCAGGGTGGCCGTGGAGAATGGAGTGAAGCTTTCTTT. Its translation is CSAGQGGRGEWSEAFF.

The chain has TRBV7-2 and TRBJ1-4; maybe TRBD1 (5 bases). CDR1 SGHTA and CDR2 FQGNSA come from the germline V gene. V lost 3 bases, J lost 3 bases, and 14 bases lay in between. The CDR3 is made up of 16 amino acids. The CDR3 sequence is CASSFVGVLANEKLFF. The CDR3 region has the DNA TGTGCCAGCAGCTTCGTGGGGGTTCTAGCTAATGAAAAACTGTTTTTT. The variable domain in full, with the rest retrieved from reference TRBV7-2 and TRBJ1-4, is GAGVSQSPSNKVTEKGKDVELRCDPISGHTALYWYRQSLGQGLEFLIYFQGNSAPDKSGLPSDRFSAERTGGSVSTLTIQRTQQEDSAVYLCASSFVGVLANEKLFFGSGTQLSVL.

This clonotype was picked up a small number of times. The CDR3 coding sequence is TGTGCCAGCAGTGGCGGACAGGGAGTCAATTCACCCCTCCACTTT. Translation gives CASSGGQGVNSPLHF. This chain joins TRBV6-2 or TRBV6-3 and TRBJ1-6; TRBD1 matches 8 bases. CDR3 size: 15 residues. Germline V gives CDR1 MNHEY, CDR2 SVGEGT. V trimming: 5 bases; J trimming: 7 bases; junction bases outside the gene matches: 7.

This clonotype was observed at least ten times. The rearrangement joins TRBV29-1 to TRBJ1-2; 10 bases agree with TRBD1. The germline CDR1 and CDR2 sequences are SQVTM and ANQGSEA. There are 16 residues in the CDR3. Trimming removed 4 bases from V and 0 bases from J; junction bases left unmatched: 8. The CDR3 here is CSVAGTGDLTNYGYTF. CDR3 nucleotide sequence: TGCAGCGTTGCGGGGACAGGGGACCTTACTAACTATGGCTACACCTTC.